This TCR beta chain is drawn from a study of T cell responses to AZD1222 COVID-19 vaccine. Overall study findings and caveats: Donor demographics were predominantly white British with a female majority; clonal diversity may be underestimated.

Both about-4-week and about-12-week second-dose recipients were combined. Profiled with immunoSEQ multiplex PCR; TCRdb holds only in-frame clones, not every one. Seen here are tens of thousands of clones, 85% to 90% observed once, and the top ten hold about 12%. Germline V CDR1 and CDR2: MGHDK, SYGVNS. The CDR3 runs 15 residues. Deletions cut 2 bases from V and 4 bases from J, with 12 bases between. Note on this clone: Its cognate antigen is unknown.

This sequence was found in an adult who received the AZD1222 COVID-19 vaccine. The chain carries TRBV25-1 and TRBJ2-1, with a tentative D call TRBD2 (5 bases). Sequenced here: peripheral blood, sampled 28 days after the second AZD1222 dose. Here the CDR3 DNA reads TGTGCCAGCAGTGAAGGGAGTGCCCTGTACAATGAGCAGTTCTTC. This translates into CASSEGSALYNEQFF.